This passage covers 9 T cell receptor beta chains from one sample sequenced in a study of T cell responses to AZD1222 COVID-19 vaccine. TCRdb's copy holds only in-frame clones and misses some; the assay was immunoSEQ multiplex PCR. The sample carries about 68,000 clones, over 60% recorded once. This specimen was peripheral blood, taken on day 0 of AZD1222 vaccination. The receptors originated from an adult in good health.

The chain is built from TRBV19 and TRBJ1-2, with a weak D call TRBD1 (5 bases). CDR1 is LNHDA, CDR2 SQIVND, per germline (reference sequence). CDR3 length: 15 amino acids. V was pared by 5 bases and J by 11 bases, with 24 bases between. CDR3 DNA sequence: TGTGCCAGTAGTCCCCGCAGGGTGCCGGACTTCGTTTACACCTTC. Encoded protein: CASSPRRVPDFVYTF.

The V gene is TRBV12-3 or TRBV12-4, the J gene TRBJ2-5; D gene unclear. Trimming took off 3 bases at V and 5 bases at J, with 7 bases between the two ends. The CDR3 has 12 amino acids. The CDR3 reads CASSFRVETQYF. The DNA of the CDR3 is TGTGCCAGCAGTTTTCGAGTTGAGACCCAGTACTTC.

The rearrangement joins TRBV3-1 (or the pseudogene TRBV3-2) to TRBJ1-3; 10 positions match TRBD1. The CDR3 runs 16 residues. V gave up 1 base and J gave up 2 bases; unmatched junction bases: 2. Germline V gives CDR1 LGHDT, CDR2 YNNKEL (reference sequence). The CDR3 DNA reads TGTGCCAGCAGCCAAGGCGACAGGGGGCCTGGAAACACCATATATTTT. It translates to CASSQGDRGPGNTIYF.

The V gene is TRBV6-1, the J gene TRBJ1-5, with TRBD1 matching over 11 bases. There are 19 residues in the CDR3. The germline V gene encodes CDR1 MNHNS and CDR2 SASEGT. J gave up 1 base and V 4 bases, and 12 bases lay outside the gene matches. This CDR3 reads CASSGRGTGGQGSNQPQHF. The CDR3 DNA reads as TGTGCCAGCAGTGGGAGGGGGACAGGGGGTCAAGGAAGCAATCAGCCCCAGCATTTT.

This chain connects TRBV6-6 to TRBJ2-1, with 14 bases matching TRBD2. There are 15 residues in the CDR3. CDR1 MNHNY and CDR2 SVGAGI come from the germline V gene (reference sequence). The V segment lost 6 bases and the J segment 4 bases; nucleotides outside the gene matches: 2. In nucleotides, the CDR3 is TGTGCCAGCAGCTGGACTAGCGGGGGGTACAATGAGCAGTTCTTC. This gives the protein CASSWTSGGYNEQFF.

The chain carries TRBV4-3 and TRBJ2-7; D remains ambiguous. Germline V CDR1 and CDR2: LGHNA, YSLEER. The germline V and J ends were trimmed by 2 bases and 4 bases, with 9 bases remaining between them. The CDR3 is 13 residues long. The CDR3 DNA reads TGCGCCAGCAGCCAACAAGTCGAATACGAGCAGTACTTC. Its protein is CASSQQVEYEQYF.

V usage is TRBV11-2 and J usage is TRBJ2-5; tentatively, D is TRBD2 (6 bases). Germline values: CDR1 SGHAT, CDR2 FQNNGV. V dropped 5 bases and J dropped 4 bases, with 26 bases sitting between them. The CDR3 covers 18 residues. CDR3 coding DNA: TGTGCCAGCAGCGACCGGCGGGGAGCGGGCTACTTCGGAGAGACCCAGTACTTC. This sequence encodes CASSDRRGAGYFGETQYF.

V is TRBV14 and J is TRBJ1-1, with 8 bases fitting TRBD1. The junction had 10 bases not matched to a gene; V was cut back by 2 bases and J by 8 bases. The CDR3 is 15 residues long. CDR1 SGHDN and CDR2 FVKESK come from the germline V gene. The CDR3 nucleotides read TGTGCCAGCAGCCAACAGAGCGGCAGGGGGCGGGAAGCTTTCTTT. It translates to CASSQQSGRGREAFF.

The rearrangement links TRBV5-1 to TRBJ1-4; perhaps TRBD1 as D (5 bases). Trimming took off 4 bases at V and 3 bases at J, with 16 bases between the two ends. Germline V CDR1 and CDR2: SGHRS, YFSETQ. This CDR3 has 16 residues. The CDR3 loop is CASSPSGLRANEKLFF. Here the CDR3 DNA reads TGCGCCAGCAGCCCTTCAGGGTTACGAGCTAATGAAAAACTGTTTTTT.